The present TCR beta chain was sequenced within a study of cytomegalovirus exposure and HLA in healthy donors. Points from the study as a whole: The study put 150 or so TCR beta chains on its list as cytomegalovirus-associated.

The PCR used 60 Vbeta and 13 Jbeta primers. Generated by immunoSEQ multiplex PCR, the TCRdb table keeps only in-frame clones and is missing some. The table has roughly 150,000 clones, roughly 10% seen once. This clone was picked up a small number of times. The antigen is not known. The CDR3 contains 16 residues. Germline-derived CDR1 and CDR2 are PRHDT and FYEKMQ (reference sequence). V was pared by 5 bases and J by 0 bases, with 9 bases of the junction left unmatched. The genes are TRBV13 and TRBJ1-1; 7 bases fit TRBD1. The source material was PBMCs. The source is a man aged 50-60 years in good health and CMV-seronegative. CDR3 DNA sequence: TGTGCCAGCAGCCTCGGGACAGAGATTATGAACACTGAAGCTTTCTTT. This codes for CASSLGTEIMNTEAFF.